This TCR beta chain is drawn from a study of early T cells in non-severe SARS-CoV-2 infection. Separate cDNA molecules each had unique molecular identifiers attached to them. TCRdb reprocessed the 5' RACE reads via MiXCR and lists one record per CDR3 protein. Among 35,000 to 45,000 distinct CDR3 sequences listed, under 7% were seen once. Germline CDR1 reads SGHRS; CDR2 reads YFSETQ. CDR3 length equals 15 residues. With 2 bases removed from V and 6 bases from J, the gap between germline ends came to 15 bases. The chain couples TRBV5-1 to TRBJ2-1; TRBD1 is a possible D gene (6 bases). This receptor was obtained from an adult who was a healthcare worker with PCR-confirmed SARS-CoV-2 infection or an uninfected control (not recorded which). The sample consisted of whole blood, taken at baseline. Written as DNA, the CDR3 is TGCGCCAGCAGCTTACAAACAGGGACCGTCAATGAGCAGTTCTTC. It yields the protein CASSLQTGTVNEQFF. The entire variable domain, with the rest obtained from reference TRBV5-1 and TRBJ2-1, is as follows: KAGVTQTPRYLIKTRGQQVTLSCSPISGHRSVSWYQQTPGQGLQFLFEYFSETQRNKGNFPGRFSGRQFSNSRSEMNVSTLELGDSALYLCASSLQTGTVNEQFFGPGTRLTVL.